This T cell receptor beta chain comes out of a study of control samples from healthy donors and cancer patients. Trimming cost V 4 bases and J 7 bases; bases outside gene matches: 8. This CDR3 spans 16 amino acids. Germline V gene sequence: CDR1 SGHVS, CDR2 FQNEAQ. Method: immunoSEQ multiplex PCR; TCRdb's copy keeps in-frame clones and lacks some. The table has 110,000 or so clones, about 87% seen once. This chain connects TRBV7-8 to TRBJ1-6; TRBD1 agrees at 9 bases. The source material was blood. This clonotype originated in a man aged 25-45 years in good health. The CDR3 spells CASSSTGGTGNSPLHF. The DNA of the CDR3 is TGTGCCAGCAGCTCTACAGGGGGCACTGGGAATTCACCCCTCCACTTT.